The 30 T cell receptor beta chains below were found in one sample sequenced in a study of shared clonotypes between healthy human individuals. Using immunoSEQ multiplex PCR, the repertoire was profiled, and TCRdb retains in-frame clones only, with some absent. The table shows around 2.3 million clones, with approximately 94% occurring only once. The sample comprised naive CD4+ T cells sorted from blood. Subset in this sample: CD45RA+ positively selected. The receptors come from a man aged 18 to 30 in good health.

The chain carries TRBV27 and TRBJ2-7; TRBD1 matches 7 bases. This CDR3 has 15 amino acids. V gave up 10 bases and J gave up 3 bases; unmatched junction bases: 15. Looked up from germline, CDR1 is MNHEY and CDR2 is SMNVEV (reference sequence). CDR3 in amino acids: CATGHPGQLSYEQYF. The DNA for the CDR3 is TGTGCCACCGGCCATCCGGGACAGTTAAGCTACGAGCAGTACTTC.

The V call is TRBV28, the J call TRBJ2-2; D is ambiguous. V lost 2 bases, J lost 5 bases, and 6 bases lay in between. CDR3 length: 13 amino acids. The germline V gene has CDR1 MDHEN and CDR2 SYDVKM. CDR3 in amino acids: CASSLPSTGELFF. CDR3 coding DNA: TGTGCCAGCAGTTTACCTTCTACCGGGGAGCTGTTTTTT.

This clone has only one observation. This chain joins TRBV6-5 and TRBJ2-5; maybe TRBD1 (6 bases). Judging by the DNA end, TRBJ2-7 fits better; the J call may be wrong. The CDR3 is made up of 14 amino acids. Germline V gene sequence: CDR1 MNHEY, CDR2 SVGAGI. The CDR3 is CASMTGHQSYEQYF. CDR3 DNA sequence: TGTGCCAGCATGACGGGACACCAAAGCTACGAGCAGTACTTC.

The chain couples TRBV11-2 to TRBJ1-5; TRBD1 is a possible D gene (5 bases). This CDR3 has 16 residues. Germline CDR1 is SGHAT and CDR2 is FQNNGV. Trimming shortened V by 0 bases and J by 6 bases, and 15 bases separated the two germline ends. The CDR3 spells CASSLDAGRVTQPQHF. CDR3 coding DNA: TGTGCCAGCAGCTTAGATGCAGGGAGGGTCACTCAGCCCCAGCATTTT.

This chain joins TRBV28 and TRBJ1-1; no clear D. Germline V gene sequence: CDR1 MDHEN, CDR2 SYDVKM. Trimming removed 1 base at V and 1 base at J, with 10 bases between. This CDR3 has 15 amino acids. Here the CDR3 reads CASSLLGSRNTEAFF. The CDR3 nucleotides read TGTGCCAGCAGTTTATTAGGCTCAAGGAACACTGAAGCTTTCTTT.

The chain combines TRBV19 with TRBJ2-7; 7 nucleotides match TRBD1. The CDR3 runs to 15 residues. From germline, CDR1 is LNHDA and CDR2 SQIVND (reference sequence). V was clipped by 2 bases and J by 1 base; unmatched bases: 5. CDR3 nucleotide sequence: TGTGCCAGTAGTATATCACAGGGGCTATCCTACGAGCAGTACTTC. Amino acid sequence: CASSISQGLSYEQYF.

The genes are TRBV10-3 and TRBJ1-2; 8 positions agree with TRBD1. The V gene's germline CDR1 is ENHRY and CDR2 SYGVKD. The V and J ends lost 7 bases and 7 bases, in that order; junction bases with no gene match: 11. This CDR3 has 14 amino acids. The CDR3 DNA reads as TGTGCCATCAACGACCAGGGGGCTGGCTTTGGCTACACCTTC. Its protein product is CAINDQGAGFGYTF.

The table lists this clone with a count of one. The V gene is TRBV4-1, the J gene TRBJ1-2; D remains ambiguous. Deletions cut 0 bases from V and 4 bases from J, with 12 bases between. Germline CDR1 reads MGHRA; CDR2 reads YSYEKL. The CDR3 sequence is 15 residues long. The CDR3, as DNA: TGCGCCAGCAGCCAAGATCGTATAGCGTCCTATGGCTACACCTTC. This translates into CASSQDRIASYGYTF.

The genes are TRBV6-5 and TRBJ1-5, with 12 bases matching TRBD1. Germline V gene data show CDR1 as MNHEY and CDR2 as SVGAGI. The J segment lost 3 bases and the V segment lost 2 bases, leaving 2 bases of the junction unmatched. The CDR3 sequence is 16 residues long. In nucleotides, the CDR3 is TGTGCCAGCAGTTACCGGGACAGGGGGCTCAATCAGCCCCAGCATTTT. Its translation is CASSYRDRGLNQPQHF.

Concerning this clone itself: Other DNA sequences from this sample encode an identical CDR3 as well. The chain combines TRBV15 with TRBJ1-1; D is unresolved. The CDR3 extends over 13 amino acids. Germline assignment: CDR1 LNHNV and CDR2 YYDKDF (reference sequence). V dropped 0 bases and J dropped 4 bases, with 6 bases sitting between them. The CDR3 bases are TGTGCCACCAGCAGAGAGGGTAGCACTGAAGCTTTCTTT. Translated, it gives CATSREGSTEAFF.

V usage is TRBV18 and J usage is TRBJ1-2; D is perhaps TRBD1 (5 bases). CDR1 KGHSH and CDR2 LQKENI come from the germline V gene. This CDR3 has 14 residues. Trimming removed 6 bases from V and 2 bases from J, with 13 bases in between. For the CDR3, the DNA is TGTGCCAGCTCTGGTGGGGCACAAAACTATGGCTACACCTTC. Protein product: CASSGGAQNYGYTF.

The CDR3 DNA sequence: TGCGCCAGCAGCTTGGCCGTGACAGGGGCTACTGAAGCTTTCTTT. Translation gives CASSLAVTGATEAFF. The chain recombines TRBV5-1 with TRBJ1-1; the match to TRBD1 covers 8 bases. There are 15 residues in the CDR3. CDR1 SGHRS and CDR2 YFSETQ come from the germline V gene. V lost 0 bases and J lost 5; bases outside the gene matches: 6.

The chain uses TRBV4-2 and TRBJ2-7; 11 nucleotides align to TRBD2. From germline, CDR1 is LGHNA and CDR2 YNFKEQ. The CDR3 totals 17 residues. The J segment lost 0 bases and the V segment lost 4 bases, leaving 8 bases of the junction unmatched. In DNA form, the CDR3 reads TGTGCCAGCAGCCCCAGATCTAGCGGGGGGAGCTCCTACGAGCAGTACTTC. Translation gives CASSPRSSGGSSYEQYF.

The gene calls are TRBV6-5 and TRBJ2-7; 8 bases agree with TRBD1. J was trimmed by 5 bases and V by 7 bases; bases with no gene match: 13. The CDR3 extends over 15 amino acids. Germline-derived CDR1 and CDR2 are MNHEY and SVGAGI. DNA for the CDR3: TGTGCCAGCATTAAGGCCGTGGCAGGGGGCCACGAGCAGTACTTC. Protein sequence: CASIKAVAGGHEQYF.

This clone was recorded once. The chain has TRBV5-1 and TRBJ2-3; 9 nucleotides match TRBD1. There are 15 residues in the CDR3. Germline CDR1 and CDR2: SGHRS and YFSETQ. J gave up 4 bases and V 4 bases, and 7 bases lay outside the gene matches. CDR3 bases: TGCGCCAGCAGCCTTCGGACAGGGGCGGCAGATACGCAGTATTTT. Protein sequence: CASSLRTGAADTQYF.

The chain recombines TRBV13 with TRBJ1-2; possible D gene TRBD1, 6 bases. V was shortened by 5 bases and J by 4 bases, with 20 bases between the two germline ends. From germline, CDR1 is PRHDT and CDR2 FYEKMQ (reference sequence). The CDR3 totals 16 residues. The CDR3 coding sequence is TGTGCCAGCAGCCGGAGTCAGGGGCCCGAAGGCTATGGCTACACCTTC. Amino acid sequence: CASSRSQGPEGYGYTF. The full variable domain, with the rest looked up from reference TRBV13 and TRBJ1-2, is AAGVIQSPRHLIKEKRETATLKCYPIPRHDTVYWYQQGPGQDPQFLISFYEKMQSDKGSIPDRFSAQQFSDYHSELNMSSLELGDSALYFCASSRSQGPEGYGYTFGSGTRLTVV.

The rearrangement links TRBV4-2 to TRBJ1-3; a weak D match, TRBD1 (5 bases). Germline V lookup: CDR1 LGHNA, CDR2 YNFKEQ. This CDR3 contains 16 residues. V lost 4 bases and J 0 bases, leaving 13 bases between the germline ends. The CDR3 region is CASSPGGQGSGNTIYF. CDR3 nucleotides: TGTGCCAGCAGCCCGGGCGGGCAGGGCTCTGGAAACACCATATATTTT.

The J gene is TRBJ2-7, the V gene TRBV6-6; the D call may be TRBD1 or TRBD2 (6 bases each). Germline CDR1 reads MNHNY; CDR2 reads SVGAGI (reference sequence). Trimming left V 0 bases short and J 4 bases short, with 13 bases between. The CDR3 consists of 15 residues. CDR3 residues: CASSYSAGHLYEQYF. The DNA of the CDR3 is TGTGCCAGCAGTTACTCGGCGGGACACCTATACGAGCAGTACTTC.

The rearrangement uses TRBV11-2 and TRBJ2-7, with a tentative D call TRBD2 (6 bases). The germline CDR1 and CDR2 sequences are SGHAT and FQNNGV. V gave up 4 bases and J gave up 1 base, with 11 bases separating them. The CDR3 spans 14 residues. Here the CDR3 reads CASSWAGLSYEQYF. In DNA, the CDR3 is TGTGCCAGCAGCTGGGCGGGACTTTCCTACGAGCAGTACTTC.

This chain connects TRBV6-5 to TRBJ1-2; TRBD1 aligns across 7 bases. This CDR3 contains 13 residues. Per germline, CDR1 MNHEY and CDR2 SVGAGI. J lost 4 bases, V lost 5 bases, and 4 bases had no gene match. CDR3 nucleotide sequence: TGTGCCAGCAGTCACGACAGGGTCTATGGCTACACCTTC. It yields the protein CASSHDRVYGYTF.

The chain carries TRBV30 and TRBJ2-2; D unclear. The CDR3 has 12 residues. CDR1 GTSNPN and CDR2 SVGIG come from the germline V gene (reference sequence). Trimming took 5 bases from V and 0 from J, leaving 4 bases between them. CDR3 DNA sequence: TGTGCCTGGGACGCGAACACCGGGGAGCTGTTTTTT. Translated: CAWDANTGELFF.

This rearrangement joins TRBV6-6 to TRBJ2-1; perhaps TRBD1 as D (5 bases). In germline, CDR1 is MNHNY, CDR2 SVGAGI (reference sequence). Trimming stripped 4 bases from V and 10 bases from J, with 14 bases between. This CDR3 spans 13 amino acids. The CDR3 here is CASSSLGPQEQFF. The CDR3 DNA reads TGTGCCAGCAGTTCGTTGGGGCCCCAAGAGCAGTTCTTC.

The CDR3 region is CASGPGDKRTEAFF. DNA of the CDR3: TGTGCCAGCGGCCCCGGGGACAAAAGAACTGAAGCTTTCTTT. The J gene is TRBJ1-1, the V gene TRBV5-4; weak D call: TRBD1 (6 bases). Germline V gene sequence: CDR1 SGHNT, CDR2 YYREEE (reference sequence). This CDR3 has 14 amino acids. V lost 7 bases to trimming and J lost 5 bases, with 18 bases between them.

V gene TRBV30 combines with J gene TRBJ2-3, with D possibly called TRBD1 or TRBD2 (6 bases each). Trimming took off 0 bases at V and 0 bases at J, with 19 bases between the two ends. Germline loops: CDR1 GTSNPN, CDR2 SVGIG (reference sequence). This CDR3 is 18 amino acids long. CDR3 region: CAWSVFSGGLSSTDTQYF. CDR3 coding DNA: TGTGCCTGGAGTGTTTTCTCCGGGGGCCTGTCTAGCACAGATACGCAGTATTTT. The entire variable domain, with the rest obtained from reference TRBV30 and TRBJ2-3, is as follows: SQTIHQWPATLVQPVGSPLSLECTVEGTSNPNLYWYRQAAGRGLQLLFYSVGIGQISSEVPQNLSASRPQDRQFILSSKKLLLSDSGFYLCAWSVFSGGLSSTDTQYFGPGTRLTVL.

The gene calls are TRBV30 and TRBJ2-5; TRBD2 matches at 8 bases. This CDR3 region has 15 residues. The germline V gene encodes CDR1 GTSNPN and CDR2 SVGIG (reference sequence). Trimming removed 0 bases from V and 2 bases from J; junction bases left unmatched: 5. The CDR3: CAWSVRPGGQETQYF. CDR3 DNA sequence: TGTGCCTGGAGTGTAAGGCCGGGGGGGCAAGAGACCCAGTACTTC.

V and J are TRBV5-1 and TRBJ1-1; D not certain. The CDR3 is made up of 15 amino acids. The V end lost 3 bases, the J end lost 1 base, and 13 bases lay between the germline ends. Germline V gives CDR1 SGHRS, CDR2 YFSETQ. The CDR3 DNA is TGCGCCAGCAGCTCGACGACCGAGAGGAACACTGAAGCTTTCTTT. It translates to CASSSTTERNTEAFF.

The chain joins TRBV5-4 to TRBJ1-4; D is unresolved. Trimming stripped 4 bases from V and 4 bases from J, with 11 bases between. Germline-derived CDR1 and CDR2 are SGHNT and YYREEE (reference sequence). The CDR3 extends over 14 amino acids. The CDR3 loop is CASSPDHNNEKLFF. The DNA of the CDR3 is TGTGCCAGCAGCCCGGACCATAATAATGAAAAACTGTTTTTT.

The chain links TRBV10-2 to TRBJ2-5; tentatively, D is TRBD2 (5 bases). Between the trimmed V and J ends, which lost 5 bases and 2 bases, there was a span of 12 bases. The germline V gene encodes CDR1 WSHSY and CDR2 SAAADI. The CDR3 has 14 amino acids. The CDR3 DNA follows: TGCGCCAGCAGTCTCCGGAGCGGTCAAGAGACCCAGTACTTC. Translation gives CASSLRSGQETQYF.

The chain recombines TRBV29-1 with TRBJ2-7; no definite D call. CDR3 length: 10 amino acids. The germline V and J ends were trimmed by 4 bases and 4 bases, with 5 bases remaining between them. The germline V gene has CDR1 SQVTM and CDR2 ANQGSEA. The CDR3 spells CSVGQYEQYF. The CDR3 DNA follows: TGCAGCGTTGGGCAGTACGAGCAGTACTTC.

The chain uses TRBV15 and TRBJ1-4; D not certain. This CDR3 has 15 residues. Germline V gene sequence: CDR1 LNHNV, CDR2 YYDKDF (reference sequence). With 6 bases removed from V and 3 bases from J, the gap between germline ends came to 14 bases. The DNA for the CDR3 is TGTGCCACCAGAGTAGCACAGATCCCTAATGAAAAACTGTTTTTT. Its protein product is CATRVAQIPNEKLFF. Looking up the rest from reference TRBV15 and TRBJ1-4 gives the full variable domain: DAMVIQNPRYQVTQFGKPVTLSCSQTLNHNVMYWYQQKSSQAPKLLFHYYDKDFNNEADTPDNFQSRRPNTSFCFLDIRSPGLGDTAMYLCATRVAQIPNEKLFFGSGTQLSVL.